Below, 32 T cell receptor beta chains from the same sample are listed, as sequenced in a study of shared clonotypes between healthy human individuals. Naive CD8 cells lacked CD45RO and underwent positive selection for CCR7, leaving out terminally differentiated effector memory CD45RA+ cells. Repertoires were generated with immunoSEQ multiplex PCR, while TCRdb's copy carries only in-frame clones and drops some. Of around 650,000 clones in the sample, around 96% were seen once. Sequencing was done on a sample of naive CD8+ T cells sorted from blood. Receptors were obtained from a woman aged 25 to 39 in good health.

V usage is TRBV28 and J usage is TRBJ1-1, with a weak D call TRBD1 (5 bases). This CDR3 is built from 13 residues. CDR1 is MDHEN, CDR2 SYDVKM, per germline. Trimming took 6 bases from V and 3 from J, leaving 11 bases between them. Here the CDR3 reads CASRFTGDTEAFF. In nucleotides, the CDR3 is TGTGCCAGCAGATTTACAGGAGACACTGAAGCTTTCTTT.

This CDR3 reads CASSEVSYEQYF. The CDR3 region has the DNA TGTGCCAGCTCAGAGGTCTCCTACGAGCAGTACTTC. The chain uses TRBV18 and TRBJ2-7; D remains ambiguous. The V end was cut by 5 bases, the J end by 0 bases, with 5 bases between. The germline CDR1 and CDR2 sequences are KGHSH and LQKENI. The CDR3 runs to 12 residues.

The V gene is TRBV6-5, the J gene TRBJ1-2; possible D gene TRBD1, 5 bases. In germline, CDR1 is MNHEY, CDR2 SVGAGI. The CDR3 loop spans 9 amino acids. With 8 bases removed from V and 13 bases from J, the gap between germline ends came to 11 bases. The CDR3 region has the DNA TGTGCCAGCGGGACTATACCCACCTTC. This encodes CASGTIPTF.

The chain is built from TRBV14 and TRBJ1-6; weak D call: TRBD1 (5 bases). This CDR3 comprises 15 residues. V lost 1 base and J lost 8, with 12 bases in between. Germline V gives CDR1 SGHDN, CDR2 FVKESK. CDR3: CASSQAVREDSPLHF. As DNA, the CDR3 is TGTGCCAGCAGCCAAGCCGTCAGGGAGGATTCACCCCTCCACTTT.

This chain links TRBV9 with TRBJ1-3; D might be TRBD1 (5 bases). V lost 4 bases to trimming and J lost 1 base, with 9 bases between them. CDR1 and CDR2 from the germline V gene are SGDLS and YYNGEE. CDR3 length: 14 residues. CDR3 residues: CASSPWGSGNTIYF. CDR3 sequence (DNA): TGTGCCAGCAGCCCCTGGGGGTCTGGAAACACCATATATTTT.

The chain has TRBV2 and TRBJ2-1, with 7 nucleotides matching TRBD2. The ends lost 8 bases at V and 10 bases at J; junction bases unmatched: 8. Germline CDR1 reads SNHLY; CDR2 reads FYNNEI. The CDR3 contains 12 residues. CDR3 nucleotide sequence: TGTGCCAGCCACCACGGGGAGGGAGAGCAGTTCTTC. This sequence encodes CASHHGEGEQFF. The variable domain in full, completed from reference TRBV2 and TRBJ2-1, reads EPEVTQTPSHQVTQMGQEVILRCVPISNHLYFYWYRQILGQKVEFLVSFYNNEISEKSEIFDDQFSVERPDGSNFTLKIRSTKLEDSAMYFCASHHGEGEQFFGPGTRLTVL.

The sample holds one count of this clone. The genes are TRBV27 and TRBJ2-2; 9 bases fit TRBD2. Germline trimming cut 4 bases from V and 7 bases from J; bases unmatched to any gene: 7. The CDR3 spans 15 residues. Germline-derived CDR1 and CDR2 are MNHEY and SMNVEV (reference sequence). CDR3 nucleotide sequence: TGTGCCAGCAGTTACGGCGGGAGGGCCGTCGGGGAGCTGTTTTTT. Translation: CASSYGGRAVGELFF.

This chain connects TRBV10-3 to TRBJ2-2; D ambiguous. V shed 2 bases and J shed 4 bases, with 11 bases lying between them. Germline values: CDR1 ENHRY, CDR2 SYGVKD. This CDR3 contains 15 residues. The CDR3 loop reads CAISEKDGSTGELFF. As DNA, the CDR3 is TGTGCCATCAGTGAGAAGGATGGCTCCACCGGGGAGCTGTTTTTT.

The chain couples TRBV28 to TRBJ2-5; possibly TRBD2 for D (5 bases). Trimming shortened V by 2 bases and J by 2 bases, and 12 bases separated the two germline ends. Germline lookup yields CDR1 MDHEN and CDR2 SYDVKM. This CDR3 spans 15 amino acids. The CDR3 DNA is TGTGCCAGCAGTTTACGACGGGATAGACAAGAGACCCAGTACTTC. It codes for CASSLRRDRQETQYF.

V is TRBV28 and J is TRBJ2-2, with D possibly TRBD2 on 6 matching bases. This CDR3 is built from 14 residues. The ends were cut back, 2 bases at V and 6 bases at J, with 10 bases in the middle. The germline V gene encodes CDR1 MDHEN and CDR2 SYDVKM. CDR3: CASSLLGGPGELFF. The CDR3 DNA reads as TGTGCCAGCAGTTTACTCGGGGGTCCCGGGGAGCTGTTTTTT.

The chain employs TRBV27 and TRBJ2-1, with 7 bases matching TRBD2. Germline trimming cut 2 bases from V and 10 bases from J; bases unmatched to any gene: 5. CDR3 length: 13 amino acids. Germline V gene sequence: CDR1 MNHEY, CDR2 SMNVEV (reference sequence). The CDR3 DNA sequence: TGTGCCAGCAGTTTAAGTGGGGGGGACGAGCAGTTCTTC. This codes for CASSLSGGDEQFF.

Here the CDR3 reads CASSVGLAGGFEQYF. CDR3 sequence (DNA): TGTGCCAGTAGTGTCGGACTAGCGGGAGGGTTCGAGCAGTACTTC. The chain combines TRBV19 with TRBJ2-7; 15 bases match TRBD2. Germline V gene lookup returns CDR1 LNHDA and CDR2 SQIVND (reference sequence). The V and J ends lost 5 bases and 6 bases, in that order; junction bases with no gene match: 5. This CDR3 contains 15 residues.

The J gene is TRBJ1-1, the V gene TRBV27; D ambiguous. Trimming pared 8 bases from V and 1 base from J, leaving 14 bases between. Germline V gene data show CDR1 as MNHEY and CDR2 as SMNVEV (reference sequence). The CDR3 sequence is 14 residues long. The CDR3 protein is CASRPLGGNTEAFF. In nucleotides, the CDR3 is TGTGCCAGCCGCCCGCTAGGCGGGAACACTGAAGCTTTCTTT.

The chain carries TRBV11-2 and TRBJ2-7; the D gene is possibly TRBD1 (6 bases). Trimming removed 5 bases at V and 4 bases at J, with 12 bases between. This CDR3 comprises 13 residues. CDR1 and CDR2 (germline): SGHAT, FQNNGV. The CDR3, as DNA: TGTGCCAGCAGCATAGGGACACTTTACGAGCAGTACTTC. The encoded protein is CASSIGTLYEQYF.

The V gene is TRBV5-6, the J gene TRBJ1-2; D is unresolved. The V end was cut by 2 bases, the J end by 12 bases, with 14 bases between. Germline values: CDR1 SGHDT, CDR2 YYEEEE. The CDR3 is 12 residues long. In DNA, the CDR3 is TGTGCCAGCAGCTTTTTTGGGGTCGTTAACACCTTC. Amino acids: CASSFFGVVNTF.

This clone was counted once. The chain uses TRBV27 and TRBJ2-7, with TRBD1 as a possible D gene (7 bases). Germline lookup yields CDR1 MNHEY and CDR2 SMNVEV (reference sequence). V lost 2 bases and J 4 bases, leaving 15 bases between the germline ends. The CDR3 covers 15 residues. Here the CDR3 DNA reads TGTGCCAGCAGTTTAGGTACCAGGGGGGCTTACGAGCAGTACTTC. Residues: CASSLGTRGAYEQYF.

The chain has TRBV6-5 and TRBJ2-7; D is unresolved. CDR1 and CDR2 (germline): MNHEY, SVGAGI. V lost 0 bases and J 5 bases, leaving 11 bases between the germline ends. The CDR3 contains 14 residues. The CDR3 DNA reads TGTGCCAGCAGTTACTCGTTAGGAGCGCACGAGCAGTACTTC. Protein sequence: CASSYSLGAHEQYF.

This clone was seen only once. The chain uses TRBV6-1 and TRBJ2-4, with TRBD2 matching 8 bases. J gave up 9 bases and V 6 bases, and 4 bases lay outside the gene matches. CDR1 MNHNS and CDR2 SASEGT come from the germline V gene. The CDR3 length is 12 residues. The CDR3 DNA follows: TGTGCCAGCAGGCCGGGACTAGGCATTCAGTACTTC. It codes for CASRPGLGIQYF.

This rearrangement joins TRBV19 to TRBJ1-2; no firm D call. In germline, CDR1 is LNHDA, CDR2 SQIVND (reference sequence). The CDR3 sequence is 16 residues long. Trimming removed 3 bases at V and 4 bases at J, with 18 bases between. The CDR3 sequence is CASSIVTDQSFYGYTF. CDR3 sequence (DNA): TGTGCCAGTAGTATCGTTACAGACCAGTCGTTCTATGGCTACACCTTC.

The chain carries TRBV28 and TRBJ2-2; no clear D gene. The CDR3 totals 14 residues. CDR1 is MDHEN, CDR2 SYDVKM, per germline. The V gene lost 4 bases and the J gene lost 3 bases, with 9 bases spanning the gap. CDR3 in DNA: TGTGCCAGCAGTTCTCCGTGGGACACCGGGGAGCTGTTTTTT. Residues: CASSSPWDTGELFF.

The rearrangement links TRBV28 to TRBJ1-5; TRBD1 might be the D (5 bases). CDR3 length: 17 residues. Germline V gene lookup returns CDR1 MDHEN and CDR2 SYDVKM. With 4 bases removed from V and 0 bases from J, the gap between germline ends came to 16 bases. The CDR3 is CASSSPRRAYSNQPQHF. The CDR3 DNA reads as TGTGCCAGCAGTTCCCCACGCAGGGCCTATAGCAATCAGCCCCAGCATTTT. The full variable domain, in which reference TRBV28 and TRBJ1-5 provide the parts outside the CDR3, is DVKVTQSSRYLVKRTGEKVFLECVQDMDHENMFWYRQDPGLGLRLIYFSYDVKMKEKGDIPEGYSVSREKKERFSLILESASTNQTSMYLCASSSPRRAYSNQPQHFGDGTRLSIL.

About this clone itself: Sequence at one end of the junction differs from germline and may be a read error. This chain links TRBV4-1 with TRBJ2-7; 10 bases line up with TRBD2. The germline V gene has CDR1 MGHRA and CDR2 YSYEKL. The CDR3 covers 15 residues. The CDR3 coding sequence is TGCGCCAGCAGTATAGAAAGACTAGCGGGTGCCGAGGTTTTCTTC. The encoded protein is CASSIERLAGAEVFF.

Comments on this clone: In the same sample, other DNA sequences code for this CDR3. This chain joins TRBV9 and TRBJ1-5; D might be TRBD1 (5 bases). Between the trimmed V and J ends, which lost 0 bases and 7 bases, there was a span of 11 bases. Germline V gene lookup returns CDR1 SGDLS and CDR2 YYNGEE. This CDR3 has 14 residues. The CDR3, as DNA: TGTGCCAGCAGCGTAGGAGGGGCCGGGCAGCCCCAGCATTTT. This translates into CASSVGGAGQPQHF.

J is TRBJ2-5 and V is TRBV5-1; D perhaps matches TRBD2 (5 bases). The CDR3 length is 13 residues. The V gene lost 0 bases and the J gene lost 5 bases, with 8 bases spanning the gap. Germline lookup yields CDR1 SGHRS and CDR2 YFSETQ. The CDR3 region has the DNA TGCGCCAGCAGCTTGGAGCGGTGGGAGACCCAGTACTTC. Protein: CASSLERWETQYF.

J is TRBJ2-1 and V is TRBV28; D is possibly TRBD1 or TRBD2 (6 bases each). V shed 10 bases and J shed 1 base, with 14 bases lying between them. Germline V lookup: CDR1 MDHEN, CDR2 SYDVKM. The CDR3 covers 14 residues. The CDR3: CATGEDSSYNEQFF. CDR3 bases: TGTGCCACCGGGGAGGACAGTTCCTACAATGAGCAGTTCTTC.

The chain has TRBV27 and TRBJ2-3; no clear D. The CDR3 extends over 11 amino acids. The V gene's germline CDR1 is MNHEY and CDR2 SMNVEV (reference sequence). Trimming cost V 2 bases and J 3 bases, with 0 bases left between them. The CDR3 region has the DNA TGTGCCAGCAGTTTAACAGATACGCAGTATTTT. This codes for CASSLTDTQYF.

This rearrangement joins TRBV6-1 to TRBJ2-6; no firm D call. CDR1 and CDR2 from the germline V gene are MNHNS and SASEGT. Trimming shortened V by 4 bases and J by 0 bases, and 16 bases separated the two germline ends. CDR3 size: 18 residues. The CDR3 loop reads CASSGLRFTYSGANVLTF. The CDR3 bases are TGTGCCAGCAGTGGACTCCGGTTTACTTACTCTGGGGCCAACGTCCTGACTTTC.

The CDR3 nucleotides read TGTGCCAGCAGCTTTCTAGGGGGGAACTACGAGCAGTACTTC. Translation gives CASSFLGGNYEQYF. The chain couples TRBV11-2 to TRBJ2-7; possibly TRBD1 or TRBD2 for D (6 bases each). The CDR3 covers 14 residues. CDR1 SGHAT and CDR2 FQNNGV come from the germline V gene. Trimming pared 3 bases from V and 3 bases from J, leaving 12 bases between.

About this clone: The same CDR3 also results from other DNA sequences found in this sample. The chain is built from TRBV7-2 and TRBJ1-5; no clear D. V was shortened by 5 bases and J by 3 bases, with 14 bases between the two germline ends. Germline V lookup: CDR1 SGHTA, CDR2 FQGNSA. This CDR3 is built from 15 residues. Written as DNA, the CDR3 is TGTGCCAGCAGCCTGGGTGGGCAGTTCAATCAGCCCCAGCATTTT. Its translation: CASSLGGQFNQPQHF.

This clone is a singleton in its sample. J is TRBJ2-1 and V is TRBV4-1; D is uncertain. Germline V gene lookup returns CDR1 MGHRA and CDR2 YSYEKL. The V gene lost 0 bases and the J gene lost 5 bases, with 14 bases spanning the gap. The CDR3 loop spans 16 amino acids. The CDR3: CASSQDPRTPNNEQFF. In DNA form, the CDR3 reads TGCGCCAGCAGCCAAGATCCTCGGACCCCGAACAATGAGCAGTTCTTC.

J is TRBJ1-1 and V is TRBV25-1; 7 bases line up with TRBD1. V gave up 3 bases and J gave up 1 base; unmatched junction bases: 5. The CDR3 has 15 residues. CDR1 and CDR2 from the germline V gene are MGHDK and SYGVNS. CDR3 DNA: TGTGCCAGCAGTGACCAAGGGGGCCAGAACACTGAAGCTTTCTTT. Amino acids: CASSDQGGQNTEAFF.

The chain has TRBV7-9 and TRBJ1-6; 9 positions agree with TRBD1. Germline assignment: CDR1 SEHNR and CDR2 FQNEAQ (reference sequence). The CDR3 is 15 amino acids. The J segment lost 7 bases and the V segment lost 3 bases, leaving 4 bases of the junction unmatched. CDR3 loop: CASSFAGTGNSPLHF. CDR3 bases: TGTGCCAGCAGCTTTGCCGGGACAGGGAATTCACCCCTCCACTTT.